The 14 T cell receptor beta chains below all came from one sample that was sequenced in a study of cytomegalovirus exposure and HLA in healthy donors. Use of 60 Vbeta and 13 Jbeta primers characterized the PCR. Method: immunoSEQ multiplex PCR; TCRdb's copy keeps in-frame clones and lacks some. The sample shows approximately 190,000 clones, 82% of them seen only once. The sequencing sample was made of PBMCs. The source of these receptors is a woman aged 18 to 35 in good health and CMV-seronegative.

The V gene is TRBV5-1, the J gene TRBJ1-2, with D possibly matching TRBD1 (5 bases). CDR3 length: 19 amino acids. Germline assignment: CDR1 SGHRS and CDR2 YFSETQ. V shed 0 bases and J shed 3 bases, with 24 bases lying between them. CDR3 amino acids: CASSLAGTAGGFPYYGYTF. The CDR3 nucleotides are TGCGCCAGCAGCTTGGCCGGGACCGCGGGGGGATTCCCATACTATGGCTACACCTTC.

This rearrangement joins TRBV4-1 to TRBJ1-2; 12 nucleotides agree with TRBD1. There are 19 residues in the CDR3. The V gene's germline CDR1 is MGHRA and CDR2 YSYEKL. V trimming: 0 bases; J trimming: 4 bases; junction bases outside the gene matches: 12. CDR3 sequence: CASSQDPGTGGAGRYGYTF. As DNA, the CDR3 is TGCGCCAGCAGCCAAGATCCTGGGACAGGGGGCGCAGGGCGCTATGGCTACACCTTC.

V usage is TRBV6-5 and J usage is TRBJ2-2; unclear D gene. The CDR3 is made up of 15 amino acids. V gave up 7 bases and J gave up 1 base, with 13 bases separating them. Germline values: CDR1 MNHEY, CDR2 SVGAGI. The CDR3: CASTPLRGNTGELFF. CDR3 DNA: TGTGCCAGCACCCCCCTCCGAGGGAACACCGGGGAGCTGTTTTTT.

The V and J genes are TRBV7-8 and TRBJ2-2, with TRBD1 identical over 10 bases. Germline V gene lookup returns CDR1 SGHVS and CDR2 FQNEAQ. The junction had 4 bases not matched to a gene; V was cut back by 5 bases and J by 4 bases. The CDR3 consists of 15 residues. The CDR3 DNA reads TGTGCCAGCAGCCCGGGACAGGGGATCACCGGGGAGCTGTTTTTT. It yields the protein CASSPGQGITGELFF.

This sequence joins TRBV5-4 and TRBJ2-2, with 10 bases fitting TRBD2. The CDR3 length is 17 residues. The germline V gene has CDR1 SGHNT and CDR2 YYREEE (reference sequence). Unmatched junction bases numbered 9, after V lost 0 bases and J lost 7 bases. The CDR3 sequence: CASSLAELAGRVGELFF. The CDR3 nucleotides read TGTGCCAGCAGCTTGGCGGAACTAGCGGGAAGGGTCGGGGAGCTGTTTTTT.

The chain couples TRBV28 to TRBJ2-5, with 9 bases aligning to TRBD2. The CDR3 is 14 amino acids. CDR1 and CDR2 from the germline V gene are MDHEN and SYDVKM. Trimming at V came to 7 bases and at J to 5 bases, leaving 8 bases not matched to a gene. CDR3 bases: TGTGCCAGCAAAGAGGGCGGGAGGGTGGAGACCCAGTACTTC. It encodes CASKEGGRVETQYF.

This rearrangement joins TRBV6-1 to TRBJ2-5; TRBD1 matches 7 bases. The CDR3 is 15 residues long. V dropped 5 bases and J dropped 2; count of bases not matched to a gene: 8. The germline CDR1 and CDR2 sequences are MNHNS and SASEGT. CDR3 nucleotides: TGTGCCAGCAGTAAATCGACAGGGTTACAAGAGACCCAGTACTTC. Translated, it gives CASSKSTGLQETQYF.

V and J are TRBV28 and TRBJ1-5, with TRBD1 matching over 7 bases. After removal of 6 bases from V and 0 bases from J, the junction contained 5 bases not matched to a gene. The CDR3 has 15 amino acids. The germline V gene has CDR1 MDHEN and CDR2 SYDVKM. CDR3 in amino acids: CASSPDRVSNQPQHF. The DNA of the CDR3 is TGTGCCAGCAGCCCAGACAGGGTTAGCAATCAGCCCCAGCATTTT. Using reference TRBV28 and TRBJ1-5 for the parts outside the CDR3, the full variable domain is DVKVTQSSRYLVKRTGEKVFLECVQDMDHENMFWYRQDPGLGLRLIYFSYDVKMKEKGDIPEGYSVSREKKERFSLILESASTNQTSMYLCASSPDRVSNQPQHFGDGTRLSIL.

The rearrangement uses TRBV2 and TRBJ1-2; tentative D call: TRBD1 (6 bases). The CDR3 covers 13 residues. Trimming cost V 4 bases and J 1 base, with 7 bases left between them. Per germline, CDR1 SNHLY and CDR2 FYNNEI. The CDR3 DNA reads TGTGCCAGCAGTGGACAGGTTAACTATGGCTACACCTTC. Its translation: CASSGQVNYGYTF.

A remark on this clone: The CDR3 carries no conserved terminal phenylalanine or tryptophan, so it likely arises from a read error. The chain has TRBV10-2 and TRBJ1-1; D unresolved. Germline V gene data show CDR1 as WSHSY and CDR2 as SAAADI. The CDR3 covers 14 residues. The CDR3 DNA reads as TGCGCCAGCATCATGGCCGGGGAGTACACCGAAGCTTTCGTT. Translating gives CASIMAGEYTEAFV.

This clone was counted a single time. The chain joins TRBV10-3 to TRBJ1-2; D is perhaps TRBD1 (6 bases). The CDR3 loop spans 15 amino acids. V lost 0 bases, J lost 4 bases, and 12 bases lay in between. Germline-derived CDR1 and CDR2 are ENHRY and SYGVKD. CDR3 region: CAISESPDSGYGYTF. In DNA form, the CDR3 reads TGTGCCATCAGTGAGTCCCCGGACAGTGGCTATGGCTACACCTTC.

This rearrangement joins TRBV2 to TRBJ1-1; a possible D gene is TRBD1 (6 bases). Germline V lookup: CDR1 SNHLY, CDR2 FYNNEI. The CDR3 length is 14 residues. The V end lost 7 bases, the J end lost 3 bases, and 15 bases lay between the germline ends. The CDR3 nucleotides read TGTGCCAGCACCATCCAGGGGCCGCACACTGAAGCTTTCTTT. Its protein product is CASTIQGPHTEAFF.

The CDR3 is CAWSRPGLAGATDTQYF. The CDR3 bases are TGTGCCTGGAGTCGGCCGGGACTAGCGGGAGCGACAGATACGCAGTATTTT. The chain combines TRBV30 with TRBJ2-3; 14 positions match TRBD2. J gave up 3 bases and V 2 bases, and 7 bases lay outside the gene matches. The germline gives CDR1 GTSNPN, CDR2 SVGIG (reference sequence). The CDR3 loop spans 17 amino acids.

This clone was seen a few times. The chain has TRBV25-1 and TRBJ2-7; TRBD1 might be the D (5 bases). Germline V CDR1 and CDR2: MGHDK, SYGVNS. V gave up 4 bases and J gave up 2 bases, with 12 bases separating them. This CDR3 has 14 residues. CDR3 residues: CASSVWGEPYEQYF. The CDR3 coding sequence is TGTGCCAGCAGTGTGTGGGGCGAACCCTACGAGCAGTACTTC.